These T cell receptor beta chains were read from a single sample in a study of blood T cell repertoires in COVID-19. Measured with immunoSEQ multiplex PCR; TCRdb has only the in-frame clones, and not every one. The sample shows 250,000 to 350,000 clones, 90% of them seen only once. The sequenced sample consisted of PBMCs or T cells enriched from blood (not recorded which). Receptors originate from a woman between 18 and 30 years old with acute COVID-19. The CDR3 runs from the conserved cysteine through the conserved F or W. D genes are given only for firm matches. The size field is filled for only some rows; it gives once, few, many or a size class.

d_gene	v_gene	j_gene	abundance	CDR3nt	CDR3aa
TRBD2	TRBV29-1	TRBJ2-7	.	TGCAGCGTTGCGGGACTAGCGTTCGGCGAGCAGTACTTC	CSVAGLAFGEQYF
.	TRBV5-4	TRBJ2-7	.	TGTGCCAGCAGCTTGATGCGCGGAGGGCGTGGCGAGCAGTACTTC	CASSLMRGGRGEQYF
TRBD1	TRBV25-1	TRBJ2-5	.	TGTGCCAGCAGTGAGGGGACAGGGGTTCGAGAGACCCAGTACTTC	CASSEGTGVRETQYF
.	TRBV12-5	TRBJ2-2	.	TGTGCTAGTGGTTTGGCCCGTTCAGGGGACGCGAACACCGGGGAGCTGTTTTTT	CASGLARSGDANTGELFF
TRBD1	TRBV6-6	TRBJ1-2	.	TGTGCCAGCAGTCCCCGACTAACGCCAGGACAGGCTTATGGCTACACCTTC	CASSPRLTPGQAYGYTF
.	TRBV27	TRBJ2-7	.	TGTGCCAGCAGTTTACAGGGTGGCGAGCAGTACTTC	CASSLQGGEQYF
TRBD1	TRBV7-3	TRBJ2-7	.	TGTGCCAGCAGCTTAACTCCGGGACAGGGTCACGACGAGCAGTACTTC	CASSLTPGQGHDEQYF
TRBD1	TRBV2	TRBJ1-4	.	TGTGCCAGCAGAGGAGGACAGGTTCTTAATGAAAAACTGTTTTTT	CASRGGQVLNEKLFF
.	TRBV29-1	TRBJ2-3	.	TGCAGCGTTGAATTCAGAAGCACAGATACGCAGTATTTT	CSVEFRSTDTQYF
TRBD2	TRBV9	TRBJ2-5	.	TGTGCCAGCAGCGTAGGTGGACTAGCGGGAGGGAGGGAGACCCAGTACTTC	CASSVGGLAGGRETQYF
.	TRBV7-9	TRBJ1-5	few	TGTGCCAGCAGCTTAGGGTTCGGGGTCAATCAGCCCCAGCATTTT	CASSLGFGVNQPQHF
.	TRBV4-2	TRBJ1-6	.	TGTGCCAGCAGCCAAGCGGAGGGGCGGTTCTCACCCCTCCACTTT	CASSQAEGRFSPLHF
.	TRBV5-6	TRBJ2-7	.	TGTGCCAGCAGCTTGGATCGCAGGATGGCACGCGAGCAGTACTTC	CASSLDRRMAREQYF
.	TRBV28	TRBJ1-1	.	TGTGCCAGCACCCTAGTACAGAACACTGAAGCTTTCTTT	CASTLVQNTEAFF
TRBD1	TRBV19	TRBJ1-4	once	TGTGCCAGTAGACATCGACAGGGGGGCGAAAAACTGTTTTTT	CASRHRQGGEKLFF
.	TRBV28	TRBJ2-3	.	TGTGCCAGCAGTCCCGGGGATTTTCTAGATACGCAGTATTTT	CASSPGDFLDTQYF
TRBD2	TRBV6-4	TRBJ2-1	.	TGTGCCAGCAGTGCCCGGACTAGCGGGAGAAATGAGCAGTTCTTC	CASSARTSGRNEQFF
TRBD1	TRBV27	TRBJ2-5	.	TGTGCCAGCAGTTCACGGGACAGGGGGCGCGGGGAGACCCAGTACTTC	CASSSRDRGRGETQYF
.	TRBV18	TRBJ1-3	.	TGTGCCAGCTCACCCCGGGACACCTCTGGAAACACCATATATTTT	CASSPRDTSGNTIYF